This TCR beta chain was identified during a study of T cells after yellow fever vaccination. Study-wide results and caveats: The secondary response was weaker but peaked faster, day 5 versus 15.

TCRdb passed the 5' RACE reads through MiXCR, listing each CDR3 protein once. The data contain 200,000 to 300,000 distinct CDR3 sequences, less than 7.5% of them singletons. Germline assignment: CDR1 SGHRS and CDR2 YFSETQ. There are 17 residues in the CDR3. V lost 0 bases, J lost 8 bases, and 9 bases stayed unmatched. This clonotype was seen repeatedly, ten times or more. The antigen remains undetermined. The source is a man aged 30 to 45 who received the YFV17D yellow fever vaccine. J is TRBJ1-4 and V is TRBV5-1; 11 bases are shared with TRBD1. The sequences come from CD4+ T cells sorted from PBMCs, collected on the day of the yellow fever booster vaccination. The CDR3 loop is CASSLAGVDRGQEKLFF. The CDR3 nucleotides are TGCGCCAGCAGCTTGGCAGGAGTGGACAGGGGGCAGGAAAAACTGTTTTTT.